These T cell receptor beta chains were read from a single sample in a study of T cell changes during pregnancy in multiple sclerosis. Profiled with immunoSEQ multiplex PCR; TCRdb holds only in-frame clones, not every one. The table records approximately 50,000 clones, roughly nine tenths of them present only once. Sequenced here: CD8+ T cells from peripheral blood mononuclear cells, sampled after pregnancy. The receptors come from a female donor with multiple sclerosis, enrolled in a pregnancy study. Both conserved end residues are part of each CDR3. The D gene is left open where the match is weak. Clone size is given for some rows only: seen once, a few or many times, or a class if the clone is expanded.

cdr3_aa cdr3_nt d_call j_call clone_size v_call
CASSIEGAYTGELFF TGTGCCAGTAGTATTGAGGGGGCTTACACCGGGGAGCTGTTTTTT TRBD1 TRBJ2-2 - TRBV19
CASSLGGYEQYF TGTGCCAGCAGCTTGGGGGGATACGAGCAGTACTTC - TRBJ2-7 - TRBV13
CAIPSGPYEQYF TGTGCCATCCCTAGCGGGCCCTACGAGCAGTACTTC TRBD2 TRBJ2-7 - TRBV2
CASVYQGQNTEAFF TGTGCCAGCGTATATCAGGGGCAGAACACTGAAGCTTTCTTT - TRBJ1-1 - TRBV6-6
CASSLPARLAGGNEQFF TGTGCCAGCAGCTTACCCGCGCGACTAGCGGGGGGTAATGAGCAGTTCTTC TRBD2 TRBJ2-1 - TRBV7-8
CASRPPGGSNEQFF TGTGCCAGCAGACCCCCAGGGGGGTCAAATGAGCAGTTCTTC - TRBJ2-1 - TRBV28
CASSLWLGETQYF TGCGCCAGCAGCTTATGGCTCGGGGAGACCCAGTACTTC - TRBJ2-5 - TRBV5-1
CASSLEGPYTEAFF TGTGCCAGCAGCTTAGAGGGCCCCTACACTGAAGCTTTCTTT - TRBJ1-1 - TRBV7-3
CASSLEAQVEGAFF TGTGCCAGCAGCTTAGAAGCACAGGTGGAGGGAGCTTTCTTT - TRBJ1-1 - TRBV7-9
CASSMGPGEYNEQFF TGTGCCAGTAGTATGGGCCCCGGGGAATACAATGAGCAGTTCTTC - TRBJ2-1 - TRBV19
CSVVQGSQPQHF TGCAGCGTTGTGCAGGGTAGTCAGCCCCAGCATTTT - TRBJ1-5 - TRBV29-1
CASSPSPGELFF TGTGCCAGCAGCCCATCCCCCGGGGAGCTGTTTTTT - TRBJ2-2 - TRBV9
CAGSWGSGEQYF TGTGCCGGTTCCTGGGGTAGCGGGGAGCAGTACTTC TRBD2 TRBJ2-7 - TRBV7-9
CATSRVTGLLQPQHF TGTGCCACCAGCAGGGTGACAGGGTTACTTCAGCCCCAGCATTTT TRBD1 TRBJ1-5 few TRBV15
CARRRGRGQNQPQHF TGTGCCAGAAGAAGAGGCAGGGGGCAAAATCAGCCCCAGCATTTT TRBD1 TRBJ1-5 - TRBV5-3
CASSIYEAMNTEAFF TGTGCCAGTAGTATATATGAAGCTATGAACACTGAAGCTTTCTTT - TRBJ1-1 once TRBV19
CATSRERDLGSNEQFF TGTGCCACCAGCAGAGAGAGGGACTTGGGGAGCAATGAGCAGTTCTTC - TRBJ2-1 - TRBV15
CASSSGLSQPQHF TGTGCCAGCAGCTCAGGGTTAAGTCAGCCCCAGCATTTT - TRBJ1-5 - TRBV6-6
CASSEGRAQYF TGTGCCAGCAGTGAAGGGAGAGCCCAGTACTTC - TRBJ2-5 - TRBV6-1
CASTSLGDSIIYGYTF TGTGCCAGCACTTCCCTTGGGGACAGTATAATTTATGGCTACACCTTC TRBD1 TRBJ1-2 - TRBV7-8
CASSISGVSSYEQYF TGTGCCAGCAGCATTAGCGGGGTCAGCTCCTACGAGCAGTACTTC TRBD2 TRBJ2-7 once TRBV5-6
CASRPGTGNTEAFF TGTGCCAGCAGACCAGGGACAGGCAACACTGAAGCTTTCTTT TRBD1 TRBJ1-1 - TRBV13
CAISASGGNTIYF TGTGCCATCAGTGCTTCAGGGGGAAACACCATATATTTT - TRBJ1-3 once TRBV10-3
CASSGRGGGNTGELFF TGTGCCAGCAGCGGACGCGGGGGGGGGAACACCGGGGAGCTGTTTTTT TRBD2 TRBJ2-2 once TRBV9
CASSVNRVTQPQHF TGTGCCAGCAGTGTCAACAGGGTTACTCAGCCCCAGCATTTT - TRBJ1-5 - TRBV27
CAWSITGFTDTQYF TGTGCCTGGTCCATAACAGGATTCACAGATACGCAGTATTTT - TRBJ2-3 - TRBV30
CASRLAGNTGELFF TGTGCCAGCAGACTAGCGGGGAACACCGGGGAGCTGTTTTTT TRBD2 TRBJ2-2 - TRBV7-6
CASKTGNQPQHF TGTGCCAGTAAAACAGGCAATCAGCCCCAGCATTTT - TRBJ1-5 - TRBV19
CASSLAGGQETQYF TGTGCCAGCAGCTTAGCGGGGGGGCAAGAGACCCAGTACTTC TRBD2 TRBJ2-5 once TRBV7-9
CASSEGGGEAFF TGTGCCAGCAGCGAAGGGGGGGGTGAAGCTTTCTTT - TRBJ1-1 - TRBV14
CASSYSSSATYEQYF TGTGCCAGCAGTTACTCGTCCAGCGCAACCTACGAGCAGTACTTC - TRBJ2-7 - TRBV6-6
CASSLGGGSYTEAFF TGTGCCAGCAGCTTAGGCGGGGGATCGTACACTGAAGCTTTCTTT - TRBJ1-1 - TRBV13
CASSLILAGSPSDTGELFF TGTGCCAGCAGCCTTATCCTAGCGGGGAGCCCCTCCGATACCGGGGAGCTGTTTTTT TRBD2 TRBJ2-2 - TRBV9
CASSAQGGQGFSQFF TGTGCCAGCAGCGCCCAGGGGGGACAGGGGTTCAGTCAGTTCTTC TRBD1 TRBJ2-1 once TRBV9
CASSTGHQANEQYF TGTGCCAGCAGCACCGGACACCAAGCCAACGAGCAGTACTTC - TRBJ2-7 - TRBV21-1
CASSVGQGTDTQYF TGTGCCAGCAGCGTTGGACAGGGGACAGATACGCAGTATTTT TRBD1 TRBJ2-3 - TRBV5-5
CASSFGVGVTYEQYF TGTGCCAGCAGCTTCGGGGTCGGAGTGACCTACGAGCAGTACTTC - TRBJ2-7 - TRBV5-4
CASSQGTYRNSPLHF TGTGCCAGCAGCCAAGGGACATATCGTAATTCACCCCTCCACTTT - TRBJ1-6 - TRBV14